One sample yielded the 4 T cell receptor beta chains listed below, sequenced in a study of blood T cells in healthy people across ages. A second PCR of roughly 7 to 11 cycles used a sample-barcoded 5' primer and a J-beta primer mix. MiXCR, run by TCRdb on the 5' RACE reads, gives a single entry per CDR3 protein. Here the sample spans some 370,000 distinct CDR3 sequences, over 45% being singletons. The source material was blood. These receptors were taken from a man between 60 and 75 years old in good health.

This clonotype was observed a few times. The chain couples TRBV28 to TRBJ1-5, with 9 nucleotides matching TRBD1. CDR3 length: 13 residues. V shed 5 bases and J 6 bases; nucleotides not matched to a gene: 2. Germline CDR1 is MDHEN and CDR2 is SYDVKM. The CDR3 DNA sequence: TGTGCCAGCAGTCGGGACAGGGTTCAGCCCCAGCATTTT. Amino acid sequence: CASSRDRVQPQHF.

The count of this clonotype is one. V is TRBV14 and J is TRBJ2-5; 10 bases align to TRBD2. This CDR3 is 15 amino acids long. Germline-derived CDR1 and CDR2 are SGHDN and FVKESK. The V segment lost 4 bases and the J segment 3 bases; nucleotides outside the gene matches: 5. CDR3 region: CASSPIAGGKETQYF. The CDR3 DNA sequence: TGTGCCAGCAGCCCCATAGCGGGGGGAAAAGAGACCCAGTACTTC. Together with reference TRBV14 and TRBJ2-5, the CDR3 gives the full variable domain: EAGVTQFPSHSVIEKGQTVTLRCDPISGHDNLYWYRRVMGKEIKFLLHFVKESKQDESGMPNNRFLAERTGGTYSTLKVQPAELEDSGVYFCASSPIAGGKETQYFGPGTRLLVL.

A word on this clonotype: This may be a read error, as it is one base from a much larger clone. The chain joins TRBV20-1 to TRBJ2-3; tentatively, D is TRBD2 (6 bases). Trimming cost V 7 bases and J 6 bases, with 11 bases left between them. From germline, CDR1 is DFQATT and CDR2 SNEGSKA (reference sequence). The CDR3 sequence is 11 residues long. The CDR3 spells CSVRRADTQYF. The CDR3 DNA follows: TGCAGTGTCCGGAGGGCCGATACGCAGTATTTT.

There are a few counts of this clonotype. The chain is built from TRBV7-2 and TRBJ2-1, with D uncertain. Germline CDR1 and CDR2: SGHTA and FQGNSA. The CDR3 has 14 amino acids. V shed 1 base and J shed 14 bases, with 18 bases lying between them. The CDR3: CASSLGGDPGIKFF. CDR3 bases: TGTGCCAGCAGCTTAGGCGGAGACCCCGGCATTAAGTTCTTC.